These 27 T cell receptor beta chains came from one sample sequenced in a study of cytomegalovirus exposure and HLA in healthy donors (dated 2017 in TCRdb). Libraries came from the immunoSEQ multiplex PCR assay. TCRdb provides this immuneACCESS table in a form limited to in-frame rearrangements. Some clones are lacking; in checked studies, under half of them reflect an unresolved V gene, and why the rest are absent is not known. Counted in this sample were around 63,000 clones; roughly 95% of them appeared once. The ten largest clones take up approximately 1.2% of the sample. The sample consisted of PBMCs. All receptors derive from a woman between 18 and 29 years old in good health and CMV-seronegative.

V is TRBV27 and J is TRBJ1-1; D might be TRBD1 (6 bases). The V and J ends lost 6 bases and 7 bases respectively, with 15 bases between them. This CDR3 is 13 amino acids long. CDR1 and CDR2 from the germline V gene are MNHEY and SMNVEV (reference sequence). The CDR3 is CASRKPGHSEAFF. In DNA, the CDR3 is TGTGCCAGCAGGAAACCGGGACACAGTGAAGCTTTCTTT.

V is TRBV9 and J is TRBJ2-3, with 8 bases aligning to TRBD2. Germline V gene lookup returns CDR1 SGDLS and CDR2 YYNGEE. The CDR3 is 13 residues long. V shed 9 bases, J shed 8 bases, and the junction held 11 bases outside the gene matches. In nucleotides, the CDR3 is TGTGCCACCGCGACTAGCGCCGACGGTACGCAGTATTTT. This codes for CATATSADGTQYF.

The rearrangement uses TRBV25-1 and TRBJ2-7; 9 bases fit TRBD1. The CDR3 runs to 15 residues. The V segment lost 4 bases and the J segment 4 bases; nucleotides outside the gene matches: 8. The germline CDR1 and CDR2 sequences are MGHDK and SYGVNS. CDR3 in amino acids: CASSVLGTGKYEQYF. The DNA for the CDR3 is TGTGCCAGCAGTGTCCTCGGGACAGGGAAGTACGAGCAGTACTTC.

CDR3 sequence reads: CASSFGTPYNEQFF. In DNA, the CDR3 is TGTGCCAGCAGTTTTGGGACACCCTACAATGAGCAGTTCTTC. The gene calls are TRBV27 and TRBJ2-1; maybe TRBD1 (6 bases). The CDR3 is 14 residues long. Germline V CDR1 and CDR2: MNHEY, SMNVEV (reference sequence). V was clipped by 3 bases and J by 2 bases, with 8 bases between them.

This sequence joins TRBV28 and TRBJ1-2; D is unclear. Germline-derived CDR1 and CDR2 are MDHEN and SYDVKM. The germline V and J ends were trimmed by 5 bases and 0 bases, with 7 bases remaining between them. CDR3 length equals 13 residues. In DNA, the CDR3 is TGTGCCAGCAGTCCCCAAACTAACTATGGCTACACCTTC. It encodes CASSPQTNYGYTF.

The chain is built from TRBV5-4 and TRBJ2-7; 8 bases fit TRBD2. Germline loops: CDR1 SGHNT, CDR2 YYREEE (reference sequence). The CDR3 consists of 16 residues. V trimming: 1 base; J trimming: 0 bases; junction bases outside the gene matches: 6. The CDR3 nucleotides are TGTGCCAGCAGCTTGCTCGGGGGGGCCTACTCCTACGAGCAGTACTTC. Encoded protein: CASSLLGGAYSYEQYF.

The chain joins TRBV2 to TRBJ1-1; the D gene is possibly TRBD1 (5 bases). CDR3 length: 17 amino acids. Trimming shortened V by 6 bases and J by 5 bases, and 25 bases separated the two germline ends. The germline V gene encodes CDR1 SNHLY and CDR2 FYNNEI. The CDR3 DNA reads as TGTGCCAGCAGACCCGGGATCCTGGGAGGGGCGGAGACTGAAGCTTTCTTT. Amino acid sequence: CASRPGILGGAETEAFF.

V and J are TRBV27 and TRBJ2-7, with a possible D match to TRBD1 (6 bases). Germline V gene sequence: CDR1 MNHEY, CDR2 SMNVEV (reference sequence). V lost 6 bases, J lost 8 bases, and 14 bases lay in between. The CDR3 loop spans 12 amino acids. The CDR3 DNA follows: TGTGCCAGCAGCCCGGGGACACGCCAGCAGTACTTC. It encodes CASSPGTRQQYF.

The chain couples TRBV6-5 to TRBJ1-2; TRBD1 might be the D (5 bases). Deletions cut 6 bases from V and 3 bases from J, with 14 bases between. CDR1 MNHEY and CDR2 SVGAGI come from the germline V gene. This CDR3 spans 14 amino acids. CDR3 region: CASSPPGGDYGYTF. The CDR3 DNA follows: TGTGCCAGCAGCCCCCCGGGGGGGGACTATGGCTACACCTTC.

The chain has TRBV2 and TRBJ1-5, with 8 bases lining up with TRBD1. Germline CDR1 SNHLY, CDR2 FYNNEI. The CDR3 runs 14 residues. Trimming cost V 8 bases and J 2 bases; bases outside gene matches: 5. The CDR3 region is CASLQGEGNQPQHF. The CDR3 DNA reads as TGTGCCAGCCTACAGGGGGAGGGCAATCAGCCCCAGCATTTT.

This chain uses TRBV7-2 with TRBJ2-3; D gene unclear. The V and J ends lost 5 bases and 1 base respectively, with 13 bases between them. Germline V gene sequence: CDR1 SGHTA, CDR2 FQGNSA. The CDR3 consists of 15 residues. CDR3 region: CASSPTLLGTDTQYF. The CDR3 nucleotides read TGTGCCAGCAGCCCCACGCTACTTGGCACAGATACGCAGTATTTT.

The gene calls are TRBV28 and TRBJ2-2, with 8 bases fitting TRBD1. Germline loops: CDR1 MDHEN, CDR2 SYDVKM. The CDR3 contains 16 residues. V dropped 6 bases and J dropped 5; count of bases not matched to a gene: 11. In DNA form, the CDR3 reads TGTGCCAGCAGCCCGGGGGCAGGGGGCAGGACCGGGGAGCTGTTTTTT. Amino acids: CASSPGAGGRTGELFF.

This chain uses TRBV28 with TRBJ2-1; TRBD2 matches 10 bases. Germline CDR1 and CDR2: MDHEN and SYDVKM. The J segment lost 7 bases and the V segment lost 6 bases, leaving 15 bases of the junction unmatched. The CDR3 consists of 17 residues. CDR3 amino acids: CASRSPTEGSGGNEQFF. The CDR3 region has the DNA TGTGCCAGCAGATCCCCCACCGAGGGTAGCGGGGGGAATGAGCAGTTCTTC.

Written as DNA, the CDR3 is TGTGCCAGCACCGCGGGGGGGTTCGGGTCCTACAATGAGCAGTTCTTC. Amino acids: CASTAGGFGSYNEQFF. V and J are TRBV14 and TRBJ2-1, with TRBD2 identical over 9 bases. CDR1 is SGHDN and CDR2 is FVKESK in the germline V gene. The CDR3 has 16 residues. Trimming at V came to 7 bases and at J to 1 base, leaving 8 bases not matched to a gene.

The chain joins TRBV11-2 to TRBJ1-5, with 7 bases fitting TRBD1. This CDR3 is 13 amino acids long. Losses at the gene ends were 5 bases for V and 7 bases for J; bases not matched to a gene: 5. Germline assignment: CDR1 SGHAT and CDR2 FQNNGV. CDR3 in DNA: TGTGCCAGCAGCCCCCCAGGGGGGCAGCCCCAGCATTTT. Residues: CASSPPGGQPQHF.

The chain combines TRBV6-4 with TRBJ2-1, with 9 bases identical to TRBD2. The germline V gene encodes CDR1 MRHNA and CDR2 SNTAGT. The CDR3 covers 15 residues. V was pared by 3 bases and J by 5 bases, with 5 bases of the junction left unmatched. As DNA, the CDR3 is TGTGCCAGCAGTGAACTAGCGGGCCTCCACAATGAGCAGTTCTTC. Translated, it gives CASSELAGLHNEQFF.

The chain carries TRBV27 and TRBJ1-1; 7 bases fit TRBD1. Germline trimming cut 3 bases from V and 4 bases from J; bases unmatched to any gene: 8. Germline CDR1 reads MNHEY; CDR2 reads SMNVEV (reference sequence). The CDR3 loop spans 15 amino acids. CDR3 in DNA: TGTGCCAGCAGTTTCACAGGGGATCGCGGCACTGAAGCTTTCTTT. This gives the protein CASSFTGDRGTEAFF.

This clone was recorded only once. The chain has TRBV11-2 and TRBJ2-7; weak D call: TRBD1 (5 bases). V lost 1 base to trimming and J lost 2 bases, with 15 bases between them. Germline-derived CDR1 and CDR2 are SGHAT and FQNNGV. The CDR3 spans 16 residues. The CDR3 sequence: CASSLAGGRDAYEQYF. The CDR3 DNA sequence: TGTGCCAGCAGCTTAGCGGGTGGCAGGGATGCCTACGAGCAGTACTTC.

DNA for the CDR3: TGTGCCAGCAGTCTGATCTCCCGGGACAGGGGGCACACTGAAGCTTTCTTT. This encodes CASSLISRDRGHTEAFF. The chain has TRBV28 and TRBJ1-1, with 12 bases that match TRBD1. V shed 5 bases, J shed 3 bases, and the junction held 10 bases outside the gene matches. This CDR3 spans 17 amino acids. Germline loops: CDR1 MDHEN, CDR2 SYDVKM. The full variable domain, its missing parts supplied by reference TRBV28 and TRBJ1-1, is DVKVTQSSRYLVKRTGEKVFLECVQDMDHENMFWYRQDPGLGLRLIYFSYDVKMKEKGDIPEGYSVSREKKERFSLILESASTNQTSMYLCASSLISRDRGHTEAFFGQGTRLTVV.

This chain joins TRBV7-3 and TRBJ2-2; 7 bases are shared with TRBD1. Per the germline V gene, CDR1 is SGHTA and CDR2 is FQGTGA. This CDR3 region has 18 residues. Trimming took 1 base from V and 0 from J; bases not matched to a gene: 8. The CDR3 loop is CASSLSPGTDTNTGELFF. CDR3 bases: TGTGCCAGCAGCTTAAGCCCCGGGACAGACACGAACACCGGGGAGCTGTTTTTT.

This rearrangement joins TRBV28 to TRBJ1-5, with D perhaps matching TRBD1 (6 bases). CDR1 is MDHEN and CDR2 is SYDVKM in the germline V gene. The CDR3 consists of 17 residues. V lost 7 bases to trimming and J lost 6 bases, with 25 bases between them. The DNA for the CDR3 is TGTGCCAGCACCTTAGGGGGGGGGCAGGGGAGGGTTCAGCCCCAGCATTTT. Translated, it gives CASTLGGGQGRVQPQHF.

In this sample, this clone turned up once. This sequence joins TRBV15 and TRBJ2-7; 8 bases match TRBD1. V gave up 0 bases and J gave up 7 bases; unmatched junction bases: 11. This CDR3 is 16 amino acids long. Per germline, CDR1 LNHNV and CDR2 YYDKDF (reference sequence). As DNA, the CDR3 is TGTGCCACCAGCAGAGATCTAGGTCAGGGGGCGGGAGAGCAGTACTTC. Encoded protein: CATSRDLGQGAGEQYF.

This clone was found once. The gene calls are TRBV19 and TRBJ1-1, with D possibly being TRBD1 (5 bases). V lost 4 bases, J lost 5 bases, and 14 bases lay in between. Germline CDR1 is LNHDA and CDR2 is SQIVND (reference sequence). The CDR3 loop spans 14 amino acids. CDR3 in DNA: TGTGCCAGTAGTACCGGCAGGGTTGGGACTGAAGCTTTCTTT. It translates to CASSTGRVGTEAFF.

The rearrangement links TRBV4-3 to TRBJ1-1; TRBD1 matches at 10 bases. CDR1 LGHNA and CDR2 YSLEER come from the germline V gene. V trimming: 3 bases; J trimming: 5 bases; junction bases outside the gene matches: 6. The CDR3 sequence is 15 residues long. CDR3 residues: CASSHKTGGETEAFF. The CDR3 nucleotides read TGCGCCAGCAGCCACAAGACAGGGGGCGAAACTGAAGCTTTCTTT.

The chain combines TRBV7-6 with TRBJ1-2, with TRBD1 matching over 7 bases. CDR3 length: 12 amino acids. Trimming cost V 5 bases and J 8 bases; bases outside gene matches: 5. In germline, CDR1 is SGHVS, CDR2 FNYEAQ. The CDR3 coding sequence is TGTGCCAGCAGCCCCAGGGACAGCGGCTACACCTTC. This sequence encodes CASSPRDSGYTF. The complete variable domain, with remaining parts taken from reference TRBV7-6 and TRBJ1-2, reads GAGVSQSPRYKVTKRGQDVALRCDPISGHVSLYWYRQALGQGPEFLTYFNYEAQQDKSGLPNDRFSAERPEGSISTLTIQRTEQRDSAMYRCASSPRDSGYTFGSGTRLTVV.

The chain recombines TRBV11-3 with TRBJ2-2, with 9 bases matching TRBD2. V shed 3 bases and J 4 bases; nucleotides not matched to a gene: 3. CDR1 SGHNT and CDR2 YENEEA come from the germline V gene. CDR3 length: 15 residues. The CDR3 is CASSFLAGSTGELFF. CDR3 nucleotides: TGTGCCAGCAGCTTCCTAGCGGGAAGCACCGGGGAGCTGTTTTTT.

This chain connects TRBV19 to TRBJ2-3, with D hard to call. V lost 4 bases and J lost 5, with 10 bases in between. The CDR3 runs 13 residues. Germline V gene data show CDR1 as LNHDA and CDR2 as SQIVND (reference sequence). The CDR3 DNA follows: TGTGCCAGTAGTAAGGCAGCAGGAGATACGCAGTATTTT. This codes for CASSKAAGDTQYF.